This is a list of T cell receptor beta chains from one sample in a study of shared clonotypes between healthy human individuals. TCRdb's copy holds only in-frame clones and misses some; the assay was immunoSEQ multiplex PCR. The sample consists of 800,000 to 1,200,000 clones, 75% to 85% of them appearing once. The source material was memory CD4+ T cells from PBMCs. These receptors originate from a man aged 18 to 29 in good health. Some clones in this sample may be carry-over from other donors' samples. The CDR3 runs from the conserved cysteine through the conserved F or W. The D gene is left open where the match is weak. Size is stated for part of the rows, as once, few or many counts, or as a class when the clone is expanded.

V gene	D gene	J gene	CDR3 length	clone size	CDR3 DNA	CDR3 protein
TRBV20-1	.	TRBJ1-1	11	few	TGCAGTGCTAGACAAACAGCTGAAGCTTTCTTT	CSARQTAEAFF
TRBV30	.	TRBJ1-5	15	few	TGTGCCTGGAGTGTCATGGGGTTTCACAATCAGCCCCAGCATTTT	CAWSVMGFHNQPQHF
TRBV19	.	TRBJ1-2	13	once	TGTGCCAGTAGTAAGCGGGCGGAGGCAGGCTACACCTTC	CASSKRAEAGYTF
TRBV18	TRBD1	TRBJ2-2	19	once	TGTGCCAGCCGAGACCGGACAGGGGCTTTCCGGGGCTTCGCCGGGGAGCTGTTTTTT	CASRDRTGAFRGFAGELFF
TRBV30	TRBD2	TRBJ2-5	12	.	TGTGCCTGGAGGAGCGGGGGAGAGACCCAGTACTTC	CAWRSGGETQYF
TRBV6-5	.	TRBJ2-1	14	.	TGTGCCAGCAGTCCCGACGGACCCCTTCTCGGTTCGTTCTTC	CASSPDGPLLGSFF
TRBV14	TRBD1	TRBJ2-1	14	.	TGTGCCAGCAGCCAGCCCGGGACAGTTATTGAGCAGTTCTTC	CASSQPGTVIEQFF
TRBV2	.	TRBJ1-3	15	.	TGTGCCAGCAGTGAATGGGGGACCTCTGGAAACACCATATATTTT	CASSEWGTSGNTIYF
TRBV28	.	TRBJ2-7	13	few	TGTGCCAGCAGTTCACCAGGGTCCTACGAGCAGTACTTC	CASSSPGSYEQYF
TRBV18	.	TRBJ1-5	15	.	TGTGCCAGCTCACCACCTTCCCAGGAGCGGGTGCCCCAGCATTTT	CASSPPSQERVPQHF
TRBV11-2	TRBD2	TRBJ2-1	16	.	TGTGCCAGCAGCTTGGGACTACCTCGAAATTACAATGAGCAGTTCTTC	CASSLGLPRNYNEQFF
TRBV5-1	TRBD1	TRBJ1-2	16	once	TGCGCCAGCAGCCCCCAGCCCGGACAGGGACAAGGTGGCTACACCTTC	CASSPQPGQGQGGYTF
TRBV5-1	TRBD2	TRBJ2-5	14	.	TGCGCCAGCAGCCTAAACCCCACGGGGGGGACCCAGTACTTC	CASSLNPTGGTQYF
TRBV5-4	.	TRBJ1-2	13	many	TGTGCCAGCAGCTTGTCGGAACCCTATGGCTACACCTTC	CASSLSEPYGYTF
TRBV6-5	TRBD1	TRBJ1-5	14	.	TGTGCCAGCAGCCTCGGACAGGGGGATCAGCCCCAGCATTTT	CASSLGQGDQPQHF
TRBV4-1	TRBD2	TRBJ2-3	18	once	TGCGCCAGCAGCCAAGAGCGGACTAGCCTAACCACCACAGATACGCAGTATTTT	CASSQERTSLTTTDTQYF
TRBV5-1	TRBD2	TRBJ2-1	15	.	TGCGCCAGCAGCTTGGGTAGCGGGGATTACAATGAGCAGTTCTTC	CASSLGSGDYNEQFF
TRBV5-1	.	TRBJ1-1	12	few	TGCGCCAGCATGGGACGGAACACTGAAGCTTTCTTT	CASMGRNTEAFF
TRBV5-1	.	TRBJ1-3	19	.	TGCGCCAGCAGCTTGGATGGCCGCGTCAGACTATTCTCTGGAAACACCATATATTTT	CASSLDGRVRLFSGNTIYF
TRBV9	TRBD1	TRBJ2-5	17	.	TGTGCCAGCAGCGAGGGCCGGACAGGGGTGTACCAAGAGACCCAGTACTTC	CASSEGRTGVYQETQYF
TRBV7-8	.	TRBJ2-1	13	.	TGTGCCAGCAGCTTACTCTTGGGGGGTGAGCAGTTCTTC	CASSLLLGGEQFF
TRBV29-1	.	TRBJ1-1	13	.	TGCAGCGTTGAACGGAGCATGAACACTGAAGCTTTCTTT	CSVERSMNTEAFF
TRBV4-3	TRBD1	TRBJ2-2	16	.	TGCGCCAGCAGCCTTTTTGGGACAGGAGACACCGGGGAGCTGTTTTTT	CASSLFGTGDTGELFF
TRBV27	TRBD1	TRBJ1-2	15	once	TGTGCCAGCGCAGGGGGGTCGAGGGTGAACTATGGCTACACCTTC	CASAGGSRVNYGYTF
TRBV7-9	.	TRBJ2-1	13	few	TGTGCCAGCAGCGCCGGGGTTTTCAATGAGCAGTTCTTC	CASSAGVFNEQFF
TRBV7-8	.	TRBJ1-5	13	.	TGTGCCAGCAGCGACGGGTTTGATCAGCCCCAGCATTTT	CASSDGFDQPQHF
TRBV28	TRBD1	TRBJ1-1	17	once	TGTGCCAGCAGTTTACCCCTGGGAGGGACAGGGCACACTGAAGCTTTCTTT	CASSLPLGGTGHTEAFF
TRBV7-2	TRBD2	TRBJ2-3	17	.	TGTGCCAGCAGCTTAGGGATGGCGGGAGGGGGGTCAGATACGCAGTATTTT	CASSLGMAGGGSDTQYF
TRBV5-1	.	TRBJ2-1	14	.	TGCGCCAGTTCGTCCGGGAGCTCCTACAATGAGCAGTTCTTC	CASSSGSSYNEQFF
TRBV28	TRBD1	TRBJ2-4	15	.	TGTGCCAGCAGTTTGCCGAAGGGGGCCGGTAACATTCAGTACTTC	CASSLPKGAGNIQYF
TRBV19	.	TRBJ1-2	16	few	TGTGCCAGTAGTATCAGGGGTAAACGTGGGGGCTATGGCTACACCTTC	CASSIRGKRGGYGYTF
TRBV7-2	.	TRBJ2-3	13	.	TGTGCCAGCAGCCCAAATACAGGGTCTACGCAGTATTTT	CASSPNTGSTQYF
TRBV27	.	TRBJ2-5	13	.	TGTGCCAGCAGTTTACGGGCGAGAGAGACCCAGTACTTC	CASSLRARETQYF
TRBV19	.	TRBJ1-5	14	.	TGTGCCAGTAGCTTCGGACTTTCCCAGGGGCCCCAGCATTTT	CASSFGLSQGPQHF
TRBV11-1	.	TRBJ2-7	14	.	TGTGCCAGCAGCTCTAACAACCTGGCTTACGAGCAGTACTTC	CASSSNNLAYEQYF
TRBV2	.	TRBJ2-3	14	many	TGTGCCAGCAGCCCGAGGGAAGGCACAGATACGCAGTATTTT	CASSPREGTDTQYF
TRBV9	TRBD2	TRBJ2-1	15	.	TGTGCCAGCAGCGGACAAGGTGGCCGGGCGGGAGTACTGTTCTTC	CASSGQGGRAGVLFF
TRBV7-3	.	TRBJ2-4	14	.	TGTGCCAGCAGCTTAAGGGGGGCCAAAAACATTCAGTACTTC	CASSLRGAKNIQYF
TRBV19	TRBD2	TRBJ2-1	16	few	TGTGCCAGTAGTATCCAAGGACTAGCGGGGAACAATGAGCAGTTCTTC	CASSIQGLAGNNEQFF
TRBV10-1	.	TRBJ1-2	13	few	TGCGCCAGCAGTGACAATTCTAACTATGGCTACACCTTC	CASSDNSNYGYTF
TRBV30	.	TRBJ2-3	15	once	TGTGCCTGGAGTGTAGCCTGGGGTTCCCCAGATACGCAGTATTTT	CAWSVAWGSPDTQYF
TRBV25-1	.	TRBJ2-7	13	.	TGTGCCAGCAGTGCGGCCAGCTCCTACGAGCAGTACTTC	CASSAASSYEQYF
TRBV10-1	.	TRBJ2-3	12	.	TGCGCCAGCAGTTCCGCGGGGGATACGCAGTATTTT	CASSSAGDTQYF
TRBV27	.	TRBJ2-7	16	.	TGTGCCAGCAGTCCCAACAACCAAATCCCCGCTTACGAGCAGTACTTC	CASSPNNQIPAYEQYF
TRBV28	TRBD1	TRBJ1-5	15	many	TGTGCCAGCACCAGGGGGACTCCGAGCAATCAGCCCCAGCATTTT	CASTRGTPSNQPQHF
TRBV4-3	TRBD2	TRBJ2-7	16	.	TGCGCCAGCAGCCAAGCTTGGACTAGCGGCTACTACGAGCAGTACTTC	CASSQAWTSGYYEQYF
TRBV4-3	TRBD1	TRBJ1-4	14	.	TGCGCCAGCAGCCAAACAGGGGCGGATGAAAAACTGTTTTTT	CASSQTGADEKLFF